This entry describes one TCR beta chain. This specimen comes from a study of blood T cell repertoires in COVID-19. V gave up 6 bases and J gave up 3 bases; unmatched junction bases: 7. Per the germline V gene, CDR1 is LNHDA and CDR2 is SQIVND (reference sequence). CDR3 size: 16 residues. Sequencing was performed with immunoSEQ multiplex PCR; in TCRdb, only in-frame clones are kept and a portion is missing. The sample holds approximately 94,000 clones, 65% to 90% seen once. The sequencing sample was made of peripheral blood. This sequence originates from a man in his sixties with acute or convalescent COVID-19. This rearrangement joins TRBV19 to TRBJ1-5; TRBD1 matches at 11 bases. The CDR3 DNA reads TGTGCCAGTAGCCTCTGGACAGGGGGCACCAATCAGCCCCAGCATTTT. It is translated as CASSLWTGGTNQPQHF.